This T cell receptor (beta chain) was recorded in a study of beta chain features in type 1 diabetes. Across the whole study: Summed over all samples, the examined sorted cells came to fewer than 120,000,000. Study-level findings and limits: Moderate but significant shortening of TCRB CDR3s was recorded in all four CD4+ subsets from Type 1 diabetes patients. In the patient group, naive, central memory and Treg TCRB repertoires seemed more alike than in the healthy donor group.

Germline assignment: CDR1 LNHDA and CDR2 SQIVND (reference sequence). Trimming pared 3 bases from V and 0 bases from J, leaving 12 bases between. This CDR3 spans 16 amino acids. Based on CD45RO/CCR7/CD25/CD127/CD95/CD27, CD4+ regulatory, stem cell-like memory, naive and central memory cells were sorted. Sorted populations all had greater than 98% purity. This clone was recorded a few times. Its target is unknown. The entirety of the isolated RNA underwent reverse transcription, so expressed TCRB transcripts were sequenced. Clones were sequenced by immunoSEQ multiplex PCR, and TCRdb holds only the in-frame ones, with some missing. Here the sample spans more than 300,000 clones, around 12% being singletons.

The gene calls are TRBV19 and TRBJ1-5; D ambiguous. This clonotype originated in a young woman with type 1 diabetes. Sequenced: naive CD4+ T cells from blood. CDR3 sequence: CASSIGFTYSNQPQHF. CDR3 DNA: TGTGCCAGTAGTATTGGTTTCACCTATAGCAATCAGCCCCAGCATTTT.